The next 11 T cell receptor beta chains were all read from a single sample in a study of T cells in tuberculosis. The data were produced by immunoSEQ multiplex PCR, yet TCRdb's version contains in-frame clones alone and is incomplete. Of more than 35,000 clones in the sample, 85% to 95% were seen once. The source material was PBMCs. These receptor sequences come from a donor aged 5 to 30 with latent tuberculosis or without tuberculosis infection.

This clone was observed a few times. V usage is TRBV4-1 and J usage is TRBJ2-7, with D hard to call. The germline gives CDR1 MGHRA, CDR2 YSYEKL. Trimming shortened V by 0 bases and J by 0 bases, and 9 bases separated the two germline ends. The CDR3 has 15 amino acids. The CDR3 coding sequence is TGCGCCAGCAGCCAAGATCCACGGAGCTCCTACGAGCAGTACTTC. Encoded protein: CASSQDPRSSYEQYF.

This chain connects TRBV7-6 to TRBJ1-5; a possible D gene is TRBD1 (6 bases). The CDR3 is 16 amino acids. V lost 1 base and J lost 7, with 17 bases in between. Germline CDR1 is SGHVS and CDR2 is FNYEAQ. As DNA, the CDR3 is TGTGCCAGCAGCTTAGACCCTGGCGACAGGCGGCAGCCCCAGCATTTT. Amino acid sequence: CASSLDPGDRRQPQHF.

This chain connects TRBV7-2 to TRBJ1-3; D unclear. Germline CDR1 reads SGHTA; CDR2 reads FQGNSA. Trimming shortened V by 1 base and J by 0 bases, and 10 bases separated the two germline ends. The CDR3 extends over 16 amino acids. The CDR3 DNA follows: TGTGCCAGCAGCTTAGGTGGCGGCTTCTCTGGAAACACCATATATTTT. Its protein is CASSLGGGFSGNTIYF.

The chain carries TRBV5-6 and TRBJ2-1; 8 bases agree with TRBD1. Germline CDR1 is SGHDT and CDR2 is YYEEEE. The CDR3 length is 16 residues. The V and J ends lost 0 bases and 4 bases, in that order; junction bases with no gene match: 6. In DNA form, the CDR3 reads TGTGCCAGCAGCTTGGGACCGGGACAGGCGTACAATGAGCAGTTCTTC. Encoded protein: CASSLGPGQAYNEQFF.

This chain joins TRBV5-4 and TRBJ1-2, with 7 bases that match TRBD1. The trim removed 0 bases at V and 8 bases at J, leaving 10 bases unmatched. The CDR3 consists of 15 residues. From germline, CDR1 is SGHNT and CDR2 YYREEE (reference sequence). The CDR3 loop reads CASSLDRTGSTGYTF. Here the CDR3 DNA reads TGTGCCAGCAGCTTGGACCGGACAGGTTCGACGGGCTACACCTTC.

This chain links TRBV14 with TRBJ1-2; maybe TRBD1 (5 bases). Germline V gene lookup returns CDR1 SGHDN and CDR2 FVKESK. The CDR3 runs to 15 residues. Between the trimmed V and J ends, which lost 4 bases and 4 bases, there was a span of 16 bases. In nucleotides, the CDR3 is TGTGCCAGCAGCCTAGGAGCAGGGTCTACCTATGGCTACACCTTC. This encodes CASSLGAGSTYGYTF.

V is TRBV5-1 and J is TRBJ2-5, with a tentative D call TRBD1 (5 bases). With 1 base removed from V and 1 base from J, the gap between germline ends came to 11 bases. Germline CDR1 SGHRS, CDR2 YFSETQ. The CDR3 consists of 15 residues. The CDR3 sequence: CASSLRGTSQETQYF. The CDR3 bases are TGCGCCAGCAGCTTGAGGGGTACGTCCCAAGAGACCCAGTACTTC.

With respect to this clone: This likely reflects a read error, since a far larger clone is one base away. This chain uses TRBV7-2 with TRBJ1-5; 7 positions match TRBD1. Germline-derived CDR1 and CDR2 are SGHTA and FQGNSA. CDR3 length: 15 amino acids. The CDR3 DNA reads as TGTGCCAACAGCTTAGGGACAGAAGCCAATCAGCCCCAGCATTTT. Protein sequence: CANSLGTEANQPQHF. Supplemented by reference TRBV7-2 and TRBJ1-5, the full variable domain reads GAGVSQSPSNKVTEKGKDVELRCDPISGHTALYWYRQSLGQGLEFLIYFQGNSAPDKSGLPSDRFSAERTGGSVSTLTIQRTQQEDSAVYLCANSLGTEANQPQHFGDGTRLSIL.

The gene calls are TRBV7-2 and TRBJ2-7; TRBD1 matches at 8 bases. Germline assignment: CDR1 SGHTA and CDR2 FQGNSA. Trimming took 2 bases from V and 7 from J; bases not matched to a gene: 7. CDR3 length: 14 amino acids. CDR3 sequence reads: CASSLQGAREEQYF. The CDR3 DNA follows: TGTGCCAGCAGCTTACAGGGGGCGCGAGAAGAGCAGTACTTC. Full variable domain (rest looked up from reference TRBV7-2 and TRBJ2-7): GAGVSQSPSNKVTEKGKDVELRCDPISGHTALYWYRQSLGQGLEFLIYFQGNSAPDKSGLPSDRFSAERTGGSVSTLTIQRTQQEDSAVYLCASSLQGAREEQYFGPGTRLTVT.

This chain joins TRBV7-9 and TRBJ2-3; TRBD1 aligns across 7 bases. There are 16 residues in the CDR3. Germline V gene lookup returns CDR1 SEHNR and CDR2 FQNEAQ (reference sequence). The J segment lost 3 bases and the V segment lost 3 bases, leaving 9 bases of the junction unmatched. The DNA of the CDR3 is TGTGCCAGCAGCTTCGGGACAGCCCCAGGGACAGATACGCAGTATTTT. Translating it yields CASSFGTAPGTDTQYF.

The chain carries TRBV5-1 and TRBJ1-1, with D perhaps TRBD1 (6 bases). The germline V gene has CDR1 SGHRS and CDR2 YFSETQ. This CDR3 comprises 16 residues. V dropped 0 bases and J dropped 1 base, with 13 bases sitting between them. DNA of the CDR3: TGCGCCAGCAGCTTGGAGTTGGGGGCTAGGAACACTGAAGCTTTCTTT. It specifies CASSLELGARNTEAFF.